One sample yielded the 30 T cell receptor beta chains listed below, sequenced in a study of neoadjuvant anti-PD-1 for oral cavity cancer. Sample time point: after neoadjuvant nivolumab, at surgical resection. Assay used: immunoSEQ multiplex PCR; TCRdb lists only in-frame clones, some missing. The sample contains about 12,000 clones, 60% to 75% of which appear only once. Sequences were derived from PBMCs, sampled after nivolumab (anti-PD-1) treatment. The receptors derive from a person aged 40 to 85 with oral cavity squamous cell carcinoma.

This clone has just one count. V gene TRBV4-1 combines with J gene TRBJ1-3; no firm D call. The V end was cut by 3 bases, the J end by 8 bases, with 8 bases between. CDR1 and CDR2 (germline): MGHRA, YSYEKL. The CDR3 has 12 residues. The CDR3 DNA sequence: TGCGCCAGCAGCCACCCGGCTGACACCATATATTTT. It specifies CASSHPADTIYF.

This chain joins TRBV6-5 and TRBJ2-7, with 7 bases matching TRBD1. The CDR3 totals 15 residues. The ends lost 5 bases at V and 3 bases at J; junction bases unmatched: 10. The germline CDR1 and CDR2 sequences are MNHEY and SVGAGI. The CDR3 loop is CASSPSGTVGYEQYF. CDR3 nucleotides: TGTGCCAGCAGTCCCTCAGGGACAGTTGGCTACGAGCAGTACTTC.

The chain carries TRBV19 and TRBJ1-5; D remains ambiguous. Per the germline V gene, CDR1 is LNHDA and CDR2 is SQIVND (reference sequence). The CDR3 is made up of 14 amino acids. V shed 10 bases and J shed 6 bases, with 19 bases lying between them. The CDR3, as DNA: TGTGCCACTGAGCAAAGGGCCGAACGTCAGCCCCAGCATTTT. The encoded protein is CATEQRAERQPQHF.

This chain joins TRBV9 and TRBJ1-2; D is undetermined. Germline V gene sequence: CDR1 SGDLS, CDR2 YYNGEE. This CDR3 is 16 amino acids long. V was clipped by 3 bases and J by 3 bases, with 18 bases between them. The CDR3 DNA follows: TGTGCCAGCAGCGCACTGACATCCGGTATTGACTATGGCTACACCTTC. Encoded protein: CASSALTSGIDYGYTF. Full variable domain (missing parts from reference TRBV9 and TRBJ1-2): DSGVTQTPKHLITATGQRVTLRCSPRSGDLSVYWYQQSLDQGLQFLIQYYNGEERAKGNILERFSAQQFPDLHSELNLSSLELGDSALYFCASSALTSGIDYGYTFGSGTRLTVV.

The chain has TRBV7-9 and TRBJ2-7; TRBD1 is a possible D gene (6 bases). CDR3 size: 13 residues. The germline V and J ends were trimmed by 5 bases and 5 bases, with 13 bases remaining between them. Germline CDR1 is SEHNR and CDR2 is FQNEAQ (reference sequence). The CDR3 sequence: CASSRTRDNEQYF. CDR3 nucleotide sequence: TGTGCCAGCAGCAGAACCCGGGACAACGAGCAGTACTTC.

The rearrangement uses TRBV10-1 and TRBJ2-5; TRBD2 might be the D (6 bases). CDR3 length: 13 residues. Germline CDR1 WNHNN, CDR2 SYGVQD (reference sequence). V lost 6 bases and J 2 bases, leaving 10 bases between the germline ends. The CDR3 reads CASSRDFQETQYF. Written as DNA, the CDR3 is TGCGCCAGCAGCCGGGACTTTCAAGAGACCCAGTACTTC.

This clone appeared a single time. The J gene is TRBJ2-5, the V gene TRBV12-5, with D maybe TRBD2 (5 bases). The germline CDR1 and CDR2 sequences are LGHNT and FRNRAP. This CDR3 has 14 residues. V was shortened by 7 bases and J by 3 bases, with 15 bases between the two germline ends. CDR3 coding DNA: TGTGCTAGTGCTCCTGGAGGCTACAAAGAGACCCAGTACTTC. This sequence encodes CASAPGGYKETQYF.

This chain links TRBV29-1 with TRBJ2-1; 11 nucleotides match TRBD1. This CDR3 has 13 residues. Unmatched junction bases numbered 5, after V lost 4 bases and J lost 9 bases. In germline, CDR1 is SQVTM, CDR2 ANQGSEA. CDR3: CSVATGQGGEQFF. CDR3 coding DNA: TGCAGCGTTGCGACGGGACAGGGGGGTGAGCAGTTCTTC.

The chain is built from TRBV30 and TRBJ2-1; 13 bases line up with TRBD2. After removal of 2 bases from V and 8 bases from J, the junction contained 3 bases not matched to a gene. Germline V CDR1 and CDR2: GTSNPN, SVGIG (reference sequence). This CDR3 has 14 residues. Here the CDR3 DNA reads TGTGCCTGGAGTTACGGACTAGCGGGGGATGAGCAGTTCTTC. This translates into CAWSYGLAGDEQFF.

V gene TRBV4-2 combines with J gene TRBJ2-7; 7 positions agree with TRBD2. CDR3 length: 16 amino acids. Germline V gene lookup returns CDR1 LGHNA and CDR2 YNFKEQ. J gave up 2 bases and V 3 bases, and 10 bases lay outside the gene matches. In DNA, the CDR3 is TGTGCCAGCAGCCACCAACGCGGGGGATCGACCTACGAGCAGTACTTC. Protein sequence: CASSHQRGGSTYEQYF.

This rearrangement joins TRBV6-1 to TRBJ1-1; D unresolved. Germline V lookup: CDR1 MNHNS, CDR2 SASEGT. The CDR3 runs to 13 residues. V lost 4 bases and J 3 bases, leaving 9 bases between the germline ends. The CDR3 region is CASSVVVDTEAFF. Here the CDR3 DNA reads TGTGCCAGCAGTGTCGTGGTCGACACTGAAGCTTTCTTT.

The CDR3 nucleotides read TGTGCCTCCTACCCCGGAGAGGGACAAGAGACCCAGTACTTC. It specifies CASYPGEGQETQYF. The rearrangement joins TRBV30 to TRBJ2-5; D is perhaps TRBD2 (5 bases). The CDR3 is made up of 14 amino acids. Germline assignment: CDR1 GTSNPN and CDR2 SVGIG (reference sequence). The V end was cut by 7 bases, the J end by 2 bases, with 17 bases between.

This clone was seen more than once but under ten times. The gene calls are TRBV10-1 and TRBJ1-5; D possibly corresponds to TRBD1 (5 bases). CDR1 WNHNN and CDR2 SYGVQD come from the germline V gene (reference sequence). The V end lost 0 bases, the J end lost 4 bases, and 7 bases lay between the germline ends. This CDR3 has 14 amino acids. Here the CDR3 DNA reads TGCGCCAGCAGTGAGTCGGGGCAGAATCAGCCCCAGCATTTT. Amino acids: CASSESGQNQPQHF.

Written as DNA, the CDR3 is TGTGCCAGCAGTTTAGAGTTTGTACGGGCGGTGAACACTGAAGCTTTCTTT. This encodes CASSLEFVRAVNTEAFF. The genes are TRBV27 and TRBJ1-1; D is unresolved. The germline gives CDR1 MNHEY, CDR2 SMNVEV (reference sequence). The CDR3 extends over 17 amino acids. Between the trimmed V and J ends, which lost 2 bases and 0 bases, there was a span of 16 bases.

A few counts support this clone. The gene calls are TRBV6-5 and TRBJ2-3, with D unresolved. In germline, CDR1 is MNHEY, CDR2 SVGAGI. The CDR3 extends over 15 amino acids. Trimming removed 2 bases from V and 0 bases from J, with 9 bases in between. The CDR3 DNA follows: TGTGCCAGCAGTTACCAGGCCGCTAGCACAGATACGCAGTATTTT. Translated, it gives CASSYQAASTDTQYF.

This chain links TRBV6-6 with TRBJ2-1; no reliable D call. The CDR3 runs to 14 residues. Trimming took off 2 bases at V and 3 bases at J, with 8 bases between the two ends. The germline CDR1 and CDR2 sequences are MNHNY and SVGAGI (reference sequence). The CDR3 region has the DNA TGTGCCAGCAGTTACGAGATAGTCTACAATGAGCAGTTCTTC. Translation: CASSYEIVYNEQFF.

This chain connects TRBV12-5 to TRBJ2-7; TRBD1 aligns across 9 bases. The V and J ends lost 6 bases and 3 bases, in that order; junction bases with no gene match: 6. CDR1 is LGHNT, CDR2 FRNRAP, per germline. The CDR3 totals 14 residues. This CDR3 reads CASGLDRGIYEQYF. CDR3 nucleotide sequence: TGTGCTAGTGGCCTTGACAGGGGGATCTACGAGCAGTACTTC.

V is TRBV10-3 and J is TRBJ2-1, with 13 bases fitting TRBD2. Germline V CDR1 and CDR2: ENHRY, SYGVKD. V dropped 11 bases and J dropped 4; count of bases not matched to a gene: 14. This CDR3 is 17 amino acids long. CDR3 protein: CAATTTSGRLSYNEQFF. The CDR3 region has the DNA TGTGCCGCAACCACGACTAGCGGGAGGTTAAGTTACAATGAGCAGTTCTTC.

This clone was observed a few times. This rearrangement joins TRBV2 to TRBJ1-5; D unclear. Germline V gene lookup returns CDR1 SNHLY and CDR2 FYNNEI. This CDR3 is built from 14 residues. Between the trimmed V and J ends, which lost 0 bases and 3 bases, there was a span of 6 bases. The DNA of the CDR3 is TGTGCCAGCAGTGAAGCTACCCACAATCAGCCCCAGCATTTT. As protein: CASSEATHNQPQHF.

There are a few counts of this clone. V and J are TRBV7-9 and TRBJ2-7; the D gene is possibly TRBD1 (6 bases). The CDR3 length is 14 residues. V was clipped by 6 bases and J by 6 bases, with 18 bases between them. Germline CDR1 is SEHNR and CDR2 is FQNEAQ (reference sequence). The chain's CDR3 is CASSSELTGLEQYF. CDR3 nucleotide sequence: TGTGCCAGCAGTTCGGAACTAACAGGGCTCGAGCAGTACTTC.

V is TRBV5-1 and J is TRBJ2-3; 15 nucleotides match TRBD2. This CDR3 comprises 15 residues. The trim removed 4 bases at V and 8 bases at J, leaving 5 bases unmatched. Germline V gene data show CDR1 as SGHRS and CDR2 as YFSETQ. In DNA form, the CDR3 reads TGCGCCAGCAGCCCGGGACTAGCGGGAGGAGGTACGCAGTATTTT. It yields the protein CASSPGLAGGGTQYF.

This sequence joins TRBV19 and TRBJ1-1; D unclear. The CDR3 sequence is 16 residues long. Per the germline V gene, CDR1 is LNHDA and CDR2 is SQIVND (reference sequence). V lost 6 bases, J lost 0 bases, and 17 bases lay in between. The CDR3 here is CASSRVDLAMNTEAFF. CDR3 DNA sequence: TGTGCCAGTAGCCGCGTGGATTTGGCGATGAACACTGAAGCTTTCTTT.

J is TRBJ1-5 and V is TRBV6-5; possibly TRBD1 for D (5 bases). The CDR3 covers 15 residues. Germline V gene sequence: CDR1 MNHEY, CDR2 SVGAGI. Trimming shortened V by 0 bases and J by 0 bases, and 6 bases separated the two germline ends. CDR3 protein: CASSYSGGSNQPQHF. DNA for the CDR3: TGTGCCAGCAGTTACTCGGGGGGTAGCAATCAGCCCCAGCATTTT.

Here the CDR3 reads CAFGQGGNQPQHF. The CDR3 nucleotides are TGTGCCTTCGGACAGGGCGGGAATCAGCCCCAGCATTTT. The rearrangement joins TRBV30 to TRBJ1-5, with 8 bases matching TRBD1. Germline-derived CDR1 and CDR2 are GTSNPN and SVGIG (reference sequence). V shed 7 bases and J 4 bases; nucleotides not matched to a gene: 6. The length of the CDR3 is 13 residues.

The V call is TRBV7-6, the J call TRBJ1-1; D unclear. Germline loops: CDR1 SGHVS, CDR2 FNYEAQ. This CDR3 is built from 15 residues. Trimming removed 5 bases from V and 1 base from J, with 14 bases in between. This CDR3 is CASSGRSMGNTEAFF. For the CDR3, the DNA is TGTGCCAGCAGCGGACGATCGATGGGGAACACTGAAGCTTTCTTT.

CDR3 in DNA: TGTGCCAGCAGTGAAAAGACAGGGCCCTACGAGCAGTACTTC. The encoded protein is CASSEKTGPYEQYF. This rearrangement joins TRBV6-4 to TRBJ2-7, with TRBD1 matching over 7 bases. There are 14 residues in the CDR3. V dropped 3 bases and J dropped 2; count of bases not matched to a gene: 4. Germline values: CDR1 MRHNA, CDR2 SNTAGT.

The rearrangement links TRBV5-1 to TRBJ2-2; D call uncertain. Germline loops: CDR1 SGHRS, CDR2 YFSETQ. Deletions cut 6 bases from V and 2 bases from J, with 17 bases between. The CDR3 extends over 16 amino acids. The chain's CDR3 is CASTPMGVFNTGELFF. The CDR3 coding sequence is TGCGCCAGCACCCCGATGGGTGTCTTCAACACCGGGGAGCTGTTTTTT. The full variable domain, its missing parts supplied by reference TRBV5-1 and TRBJ2-2, is KAGVTQTPRYLIKTRGQQVTLSCSPISGHRSVSWYQQTPGQGLQFLFEYFSETQRNKGNFPGRFSGRQFSNSRSEMNVSTLELGDSALYLCASTPMGVFNTGELFFGEGSRLTVL.

V gene TRBV19 combines with J gene TRBJ1-2; D is unclear. Germline assignment: CDR1 LNHDA and CDR2 SQIVND (reference sequence). This CDR3 spans 15 amino acids. Trimming pared 3 bases from V and 4 bases from J, leaving 15 bases between. The CDR3, as DNA: TGTGCCAGTAGTATTGGACGGCTGAGCGTCTATGGCTACACCTTC. Protein product: CASSIGRLSVYGYTF.

The genes are TRBV2 and TRBJ2-3, with 8 bases lining up with TRBD1. Germline V lookup: CDR1 SNHLY, CDR2 FYNNEI. Trimming at V came to 11 bases and at J to 2 bases, leaving 12 bases not matched to a gene. This CDR3 has 15 residues. CDR3 bases: TGTGCCGGGCCGAACACAGGGGGGCACACAGATACGCAGTATTTT. Its translation is CAGPNTGGHTDTQYF.

The rearrangement joins TRBV11-2 to TRBJ1-4; D call uncertain. V dropped 5 bases and J dropped 12 bases, with 10 bases sitting between them. This CDR3 has 11 amino acids. Germline V gene sequence: CDR1 SGHAT, CDR2 FQNNGV. The CDR3 sequence is CASSLGSQLFF. As DNA, the CDR3 is TGTGCCAGCAGCCTTGGGAGCCAACTGTTTTTT.